This T cell receptor (beta chain) was found in a study of beta chain features in type 1 diabetes. Study-wide points: A moderate, significant TCRB CDR3 shortening appeared in type 1 diabetes across four CD4+ subsets. A possible short-template PCR bias applies equally to patients and controls.

Every bit of the isolated RNA underwent reverse transcription, so sequencing read expressed TCRB transcripts. The average read count of naive, central memory and regulatory T cell samples was some 3.8 million. Clones were read by immunoSEQ multiplex PCR, and TCRdb kept only the in-frame ones, dropping some. Here the sample spans 500,000 to 850,000 clones, about 14% being singletons. Remarks on this clone: Its matching antigen is unknown.

CD4+ cells of the naive, central memory, regulatory and stem cell-like memory types were sorted via CD45RO/CCR7/CD25/CD127/CD95/CD27. CDR3 length: 14 amino acids. Per germline, CDR1 SGHRS and CDR2 YFSETQ. The V and J ends lost 0 bases and 4 bases respectively, with 11 bases between them. The V gene is TRBV5-1, the J gene TRBJ2-7, with D tentatively TRBD2 (5 bases). The TCR originated in a man between 18 and 29 years old with type 1 diabetes. Sequenced input: naive CD4+ T cells from blood. In DNA, the CDR3 is TGCGCCAGCAGCTTGGCCGAGGGCAGGTACGAGCAGTACTTC. This codes for CASSLAEGRYEQYF.